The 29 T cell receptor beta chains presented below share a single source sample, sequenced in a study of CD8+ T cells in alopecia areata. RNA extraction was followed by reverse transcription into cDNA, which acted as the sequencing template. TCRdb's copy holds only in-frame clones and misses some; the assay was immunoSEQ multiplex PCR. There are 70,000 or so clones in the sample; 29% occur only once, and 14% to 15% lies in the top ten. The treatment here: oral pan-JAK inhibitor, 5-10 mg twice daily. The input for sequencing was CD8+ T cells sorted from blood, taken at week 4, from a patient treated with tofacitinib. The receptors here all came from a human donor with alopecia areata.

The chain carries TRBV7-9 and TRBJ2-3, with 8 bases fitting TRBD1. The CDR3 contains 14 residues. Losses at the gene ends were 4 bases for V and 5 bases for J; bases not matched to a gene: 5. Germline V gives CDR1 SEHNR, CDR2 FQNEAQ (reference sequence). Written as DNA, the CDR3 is TGTGCCAGCAGCTCCAGGGGGCGAGAAGATACGCAGTATTTT. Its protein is CASSSRGREDTQYF.

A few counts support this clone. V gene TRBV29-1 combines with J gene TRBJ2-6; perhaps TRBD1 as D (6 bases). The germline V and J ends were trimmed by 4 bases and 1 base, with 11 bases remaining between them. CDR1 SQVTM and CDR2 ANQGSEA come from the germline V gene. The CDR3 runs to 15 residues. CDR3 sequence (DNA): TGCAGCGTTGTGGCTACAGGGTCTGGGGCCAACGTCCTGACTTTC. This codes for CSVVATGSGANVLTF.

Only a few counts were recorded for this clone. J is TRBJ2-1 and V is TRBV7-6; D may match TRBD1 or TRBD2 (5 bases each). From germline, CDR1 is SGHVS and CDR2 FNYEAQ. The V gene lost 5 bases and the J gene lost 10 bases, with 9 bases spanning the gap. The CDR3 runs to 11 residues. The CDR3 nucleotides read TGTGCCAGCAGCGAGGGGTTCGAGCAGTTCTTC. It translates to CASSEGFEQFF. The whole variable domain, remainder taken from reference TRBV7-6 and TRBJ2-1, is GAGVSQSPRYKVTKRGQDVALRCDPISGHVSLYWYRQALGQGPEFLTYFNYEAQQDKSGLPNDRFSAERPEGSISTLTIQRTEQRDSAMYRCASSEGFEQFFGPGTRLTVL.

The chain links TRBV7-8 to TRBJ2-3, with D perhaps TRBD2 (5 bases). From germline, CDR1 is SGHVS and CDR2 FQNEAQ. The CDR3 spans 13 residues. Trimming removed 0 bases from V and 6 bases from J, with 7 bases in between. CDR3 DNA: TGTGCCAGCAGCTTAGCGCAGCGGGATACGCAGTATTTT. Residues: CASSLAQRDTQYF.

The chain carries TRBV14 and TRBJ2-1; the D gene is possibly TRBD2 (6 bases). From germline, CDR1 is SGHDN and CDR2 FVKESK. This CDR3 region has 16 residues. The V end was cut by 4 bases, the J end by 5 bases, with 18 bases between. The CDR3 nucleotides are TGTGCCAGCAGCCCCCCTCTTAGCGGCCTTAACAATGAGCAGTTCTTC. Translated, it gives CASSPPLSGLNNEQFF.

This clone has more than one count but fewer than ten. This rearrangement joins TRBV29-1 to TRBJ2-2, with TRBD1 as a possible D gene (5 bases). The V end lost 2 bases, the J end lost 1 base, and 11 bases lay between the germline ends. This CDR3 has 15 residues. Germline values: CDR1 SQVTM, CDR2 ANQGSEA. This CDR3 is CSVEKADRNTGELFF. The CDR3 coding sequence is TGCAGCGTTGAAAAGGCCGACAGGAACACCGGGGAGCTGTTTTTT.

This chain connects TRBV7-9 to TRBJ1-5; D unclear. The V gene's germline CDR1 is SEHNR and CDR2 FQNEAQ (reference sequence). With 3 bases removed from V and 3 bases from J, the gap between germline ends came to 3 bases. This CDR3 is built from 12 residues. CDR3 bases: TGTGCCAGCAGCTTTGACAATCAGCCCCAGCATTTT. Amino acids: CASSFDNQPQHF.

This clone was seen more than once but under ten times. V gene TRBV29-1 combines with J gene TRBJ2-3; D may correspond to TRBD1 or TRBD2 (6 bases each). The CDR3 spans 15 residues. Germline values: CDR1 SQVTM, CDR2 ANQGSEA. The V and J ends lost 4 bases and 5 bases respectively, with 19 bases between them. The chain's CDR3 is CSVVGGRLPQDTQYF. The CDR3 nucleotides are TGCAGCGTTGTTGGGGGGCGCCTACCACAAGATACGCAGTATTTT.

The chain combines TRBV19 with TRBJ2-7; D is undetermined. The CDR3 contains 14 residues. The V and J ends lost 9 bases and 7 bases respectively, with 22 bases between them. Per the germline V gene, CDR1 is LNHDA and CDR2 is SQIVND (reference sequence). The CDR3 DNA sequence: TGTGCCAGCTCGCTGGGCAGCCCTACGAGGGAGCAGTACTTC. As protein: CASSLGSPTREQYF.

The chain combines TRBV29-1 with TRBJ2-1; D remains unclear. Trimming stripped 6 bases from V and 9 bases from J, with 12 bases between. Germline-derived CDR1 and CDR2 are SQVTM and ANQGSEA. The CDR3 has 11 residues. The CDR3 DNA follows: TGCAGCGTATCTATGGGCCTTGAGCAGTTCTTC. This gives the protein CSVSMGLEQFF.

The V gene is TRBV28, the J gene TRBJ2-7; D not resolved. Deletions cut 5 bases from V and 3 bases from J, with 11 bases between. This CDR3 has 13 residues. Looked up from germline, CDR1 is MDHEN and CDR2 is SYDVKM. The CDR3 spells CASSIGPGYEQYF. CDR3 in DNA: TGTGCCAGCAGTATTGGACCGGGCTACGAGCAGTACTTC.

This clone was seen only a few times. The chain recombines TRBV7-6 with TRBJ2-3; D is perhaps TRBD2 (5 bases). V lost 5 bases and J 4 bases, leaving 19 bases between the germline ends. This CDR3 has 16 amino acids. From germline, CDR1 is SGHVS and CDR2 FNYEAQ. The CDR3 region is CASSPRRHLRADTQYF. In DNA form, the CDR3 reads TGTGCCAGCAGCCCAAGGCGCCACCTGAGGGCAGATACGCAGTATTTT.

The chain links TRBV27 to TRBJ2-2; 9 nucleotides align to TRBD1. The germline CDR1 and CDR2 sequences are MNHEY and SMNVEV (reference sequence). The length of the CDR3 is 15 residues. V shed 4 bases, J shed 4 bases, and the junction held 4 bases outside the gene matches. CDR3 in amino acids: CASSWTGEGTGELFF. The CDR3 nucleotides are TGTGCCAGCAGTTGGACAGGGGAAGGCACCGGGGAGCTGTTTTTT.

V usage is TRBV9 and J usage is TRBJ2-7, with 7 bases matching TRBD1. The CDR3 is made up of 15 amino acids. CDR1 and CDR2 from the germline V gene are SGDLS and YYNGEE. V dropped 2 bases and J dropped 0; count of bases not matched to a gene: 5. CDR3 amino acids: CASSVTGALSYEQYF. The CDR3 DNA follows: TGTGCCAGCAGCGTTACAGGGGCCCTCTCCTACGAGCAGTACTTC.

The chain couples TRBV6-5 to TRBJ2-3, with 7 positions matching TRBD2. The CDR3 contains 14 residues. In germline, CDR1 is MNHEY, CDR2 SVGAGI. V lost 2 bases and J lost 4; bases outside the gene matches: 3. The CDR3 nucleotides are TGTGCCAGCAGTTACACCACTAGCGCAGATACGCAGTATTTT. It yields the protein CASSYTTSADTQYF.

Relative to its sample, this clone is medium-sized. CDR3 region: CASSSLAGRRTDTQYF. CDR3 DNA: TGCGCCAGCAGCTCTCTAGCGGGACGCCGCACAGATACGCAGTATTTT. The rearrangement joins TRBV5-1 to TRBJ2-3; TRBD2 matches at 9 bases. Germline lookup yields CDR1 SGHRS and CDR2 YFSETQ. Losses at the gene ends were 3 bases for V and 1 base for J; bases not matched to a gene: 6. The CDR3 totals 16 residues.

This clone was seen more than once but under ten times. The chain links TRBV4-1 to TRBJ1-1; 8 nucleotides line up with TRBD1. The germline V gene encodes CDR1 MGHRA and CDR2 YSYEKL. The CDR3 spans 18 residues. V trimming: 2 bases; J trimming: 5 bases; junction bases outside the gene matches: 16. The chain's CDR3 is CASSQLTGGEGLGTEAFF. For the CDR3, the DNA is TGCGCCAGCAGCCAACTTACAGGGGGGGAAGGTCTTGGAACTGAAGCTTTCTTT.

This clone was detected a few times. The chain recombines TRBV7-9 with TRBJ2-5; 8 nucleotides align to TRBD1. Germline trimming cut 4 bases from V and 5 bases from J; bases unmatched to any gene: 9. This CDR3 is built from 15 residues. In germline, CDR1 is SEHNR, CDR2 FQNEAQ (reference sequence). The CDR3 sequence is CASSSPGQARETQYF. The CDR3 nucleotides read TGTGCCAGCAGCTCCCCGGGACAGGCCCGGGAGACCCAGTACTTC.

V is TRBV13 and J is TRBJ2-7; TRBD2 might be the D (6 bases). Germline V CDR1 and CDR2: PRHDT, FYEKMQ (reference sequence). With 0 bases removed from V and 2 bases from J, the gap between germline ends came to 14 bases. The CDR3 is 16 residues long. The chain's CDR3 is CASSLGGDRRAYEQYF. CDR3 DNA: TGTGCCAGCAGCTTAGGTGGGGATCGGAGGGCCTACGAGCAGTACTTC.

DNA for the CDR3: TGTGCCAGCAGCGTGGGCGGGAGTGGGATCAATGAGCAGTTCTTC. Protein sequence: CASSVGGSGINEQFF. The chain uses TRBV9 and TRBJ2-1, with TRBD2 matching over 7 bases. CDR3 length: 15 amino acids. The J segment lost 6 bases and the V segment lost 2 bases, leaving 8 bases of the junction unmatched. Germline-derived CDR1 and CDR2 are SGDLS and YYNGEE. Combining the CDR3 with reference TRBV9 and TRBJ2-1 gives the whole variable domain DSGVTQTPKHLITATGQRVTLRCSPRSGDLSVYWYQQSLDQGLQFLIQYYNGEERAKGNILERFSAQQFPDLHSELNLSSLELGDSALYFCASSVGGSGINEQFFGPGTRLTVL.

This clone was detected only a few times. The CDR3 region is CSVPGTGAEQYF. CDR3 nucleotides: TGCAGCGTCCCCGGGACAGGGGCCGAGCAGTACTTC. V usage is TRBV29-1 and J usage is TRBJ2-7; 10 bases are a match to TRBD1. Germline assignment: CDR1 SQVTM and CDR2 ANQGSEA. The CDR3 covers 12 residues. V was clipped by 6 bases and J by 6 bases; unmatched bases: 5.

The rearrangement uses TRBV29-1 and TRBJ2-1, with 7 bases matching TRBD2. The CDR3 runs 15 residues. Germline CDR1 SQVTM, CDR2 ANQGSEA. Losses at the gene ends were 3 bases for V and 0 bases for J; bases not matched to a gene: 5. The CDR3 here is CSVDPRDYSYNEQFF. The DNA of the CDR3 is TGCAGCGTTGACCCCCGGGACTACTCCTACAATGAGCAGTTCTTC.

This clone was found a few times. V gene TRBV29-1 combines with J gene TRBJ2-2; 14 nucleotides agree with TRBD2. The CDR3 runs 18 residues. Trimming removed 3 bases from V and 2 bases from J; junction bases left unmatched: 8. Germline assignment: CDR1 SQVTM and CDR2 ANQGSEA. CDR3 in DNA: TGCAGCGTTGAGGGACTAGCGGGAGTGGGGCGTAACACCGGGGAGCTGTTTTTT. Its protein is CSVEGLAGVGRNTGELFF.

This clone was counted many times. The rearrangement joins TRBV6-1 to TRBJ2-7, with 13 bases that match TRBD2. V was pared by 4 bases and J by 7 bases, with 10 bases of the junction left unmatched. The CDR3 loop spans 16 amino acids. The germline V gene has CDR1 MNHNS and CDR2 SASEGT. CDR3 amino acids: CASSVSPGTSGEEQYF. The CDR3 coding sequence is TGTGCCAGCAGTGTTAGTCCTGGGACTAGCGGGGAGGAGCAGTACTTC.

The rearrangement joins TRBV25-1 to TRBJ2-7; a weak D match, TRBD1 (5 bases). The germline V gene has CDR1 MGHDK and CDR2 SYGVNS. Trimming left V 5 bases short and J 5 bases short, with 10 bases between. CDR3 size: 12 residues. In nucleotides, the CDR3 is TGTGCCAGCAGTCCAGGGTGGAACGAGCAGTACTTC. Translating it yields CASSPGWNEQYF.

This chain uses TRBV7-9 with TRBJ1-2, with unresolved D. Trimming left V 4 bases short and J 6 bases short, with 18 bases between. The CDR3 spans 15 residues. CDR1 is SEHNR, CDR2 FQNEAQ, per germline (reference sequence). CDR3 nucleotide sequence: TGTGCCAGCAGCTCCCGACGCACTCTAGACGATGGCTACACCTTC. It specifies CASSSRRTLDDGYTF. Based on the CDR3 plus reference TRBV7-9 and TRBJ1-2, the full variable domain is DTGVSQNPRHKITKRGQNVTFRCDPISEHNRLYWYRQTLGQGPEFLTYFQNEAQLEKSRLLSDRFSAERPKGSFSTLEIQRTEQGDSAMYLCASSSRRTLDDGYTFGSGTRLTVV.

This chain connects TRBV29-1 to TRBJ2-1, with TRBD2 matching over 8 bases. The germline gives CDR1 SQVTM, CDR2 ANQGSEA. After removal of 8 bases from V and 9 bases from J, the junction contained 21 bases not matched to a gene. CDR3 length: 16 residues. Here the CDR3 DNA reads TGCAGCTCCCACCAGACCTCAGCGGGAGTATTTGGTGAGCAGTTCTTC. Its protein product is CSSHQTSAGVFGEQFF.

The CDR3 sequence: CASSFRELAKNIQYF. The CDR3 bases are TGTGCCAGCAGCTTCCGGGAGCTAGCCAAAAACATTCAGTACTTC. This rearrangement joins TRBV7-2 to TRBJ2-4; perhaps TRBD2 as D (6 bases). The CDR3 runs 15 residues. V was pared by 3 bases and J by 0 bases, with 9 bases between. CDR1 is SGHTA and CDR2 is FQGNSA in the germline V gene.

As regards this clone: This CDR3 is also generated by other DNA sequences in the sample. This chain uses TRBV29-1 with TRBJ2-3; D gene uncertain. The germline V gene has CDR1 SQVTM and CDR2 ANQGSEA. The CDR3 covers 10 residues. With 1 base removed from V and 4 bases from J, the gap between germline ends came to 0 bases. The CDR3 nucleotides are TGCAGCGTTGAAGCAGATACGCAGTATTTT. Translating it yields CSVEADTQYF.